These 6 T cell receptor beta chains were all obtained from the same sample, sequenced in a study of T cell responses to AZD1222 COVID-19 vaccine. The protocol was immunoSEQ multiplex PCR, while the TCRdb copy is restricted to in-frame clones and leaves out a portion. The sample holds roughly 150,000 clones, 92% seen once. The sample here was peripheral blood, taken on day 0 of AZD1222 vaccination. These receptors all come from an adult in good health.

The V gene is TRBV27, the J gene TRBJ1-5, with 9 bases matching TRBD1. CDR1 and CDR2 from the germline V gene are MNHEY and SMNVEV (reference sequence). Trimming removed 4 bases from V and 0 bases from J; junction bases left unmatched: 10. The length of the CDR3 is 18 residues. The CDR3 DNA follows: TGTGCCAGCAGTTCGGACAGGGGAATGGGGCATAGCAATCAGCCCCAGCATTTT. Amino acids: CASSSDRGMGHSNQPQHF.

The J gene is TRBJ2-7, the V gene TRBV28; 8 nucleotides match TRBD2. V lost 2 bases and J lost 0; bases outside the gene matches: 0. The CDR3 spans 14 residues. The germline gives CDR1 MDHEN, CDR2 SYDVKM. The CDR3 sequence: CASSLTSGSYEQYF. Written as DNA, the CDR3 is TGTGCCAGCAGTTTAACTAGCGGCTCCTACGAGCAGTACTTC.

This rearrangement joins TRBV7-8 to TRBJ2-5; D tentatively fits TRBD1 or TRBD2 (6 bases each). There are 14 residues in the CDR3. Germline V gene data show CDR1 as SGHVS and CDR2 as FQNEAQ. V lost 2 bases and J 5 bases, leaving 12 bases between the germline ends. In nucleotides, the CDR3 is TGTGCCAGCAGCTTATTAGGGGGGCTGGAGACCCAGTACTTC. Translation: CASSLLGGLETQYF.

V and J are TRBV6-2 or TRBV6-3 and TRBJ2-7; 7 bases match TRBD2. This CDR3 region has 14 residues. J gave up 6 bases and V 6 bases, and 11 bases lay outside the gene matches. CDR1 and CDR2 from the germline V gene are MNHEY and SVGEGT. The CDR3 loop is CASSGRPTGGEQYF. As DNA, the CDR3 is TGTGCCAGCAGCGGCCGGCCAACGGGGGGCGAGCAGTACTTC.

The V and J genes are TRBV4-1 and TRBJ1-5; D not certain. The germline CDR1 and CDR2 sequences are MGHRA and YSYEKL. The CDR3 totals 18 residues. The V end lost 3 bases, the J end lost 11 bases, and 29 bases lay between the germline ends. CDR3 sequence: CASSQLVPRGPSGVAQHF. CDR3 in DNA: TGCGCCAGCAGCCAGTTGGTCCCCCGGGGTCCTTCTGGTGTGGCCCAGCATTTT.

V gene TRBV11-2 combines with J gene TRBJ1-1; D gene ambiguous. V was shortened by 4 bases and J by 7 bases, with 7 bases between the two germline ends. This CDR3 has 11 residues. Germline CDR1 and CDR2: SGHAT and FQNNGV. This chain's CDR3 is CASSSRGEAFF. The CDR3 DNA follows: TGTGCCAGCAGCTCACGGGGTGAAGCTTTCTTT.